These 7 T cell receptor beta chains were all obtained from the same sample, sequenced in a study of blood T cell repertoires in COVID-19. Sequenced by immunoSEQ multiplex PCR; TCRdb stores in-frame clones only, minus some. This table has approximately 170,000 clones, about 87% appearing once. The sample consisted of peripheral blood. The receptors were sampled from a man aged 60 to 75 with acute or convalescent COVID-19.

The V gene is TRBV7-7, the J gene TRBJ2-1; 7 nucleotides agree with TRBD2. Looked up from germline, CDR1 is SSHAT and CDR2 is FNYEAQ (reference sequence). This CDR3 spans 15 amino acids. V lost 7 bases to trimming and J lost 5 bases; unmatched junction nucleotides: 11. CDR3 DNA: TGTGCCAGCACCCCTTGGGGCGGGAGCGACAATGAGCAGTTCTTC. This translates into CASTPWGGSDNEQFF.

This clone was recorded only once. V and J are TRBV10-2 and TRBJ2-5, with D hard to call. The CDR3 has 11 amino acids. Trimming stripped 2 bases from V and 4 bases from J, with 2 bases between. Germline V gives CDR1 WSHSY, CDR2 SAAADI. CDR3 region: CASSERETQYF. DNA of the CDR3: TGCGCCAGCAGTGAGCGAGAGACCCAGTACTTC.

V is TRBV2 and J is TRBJ2-3; 7 positions match TRBD1. The V gene's germline CDR1 is SNHLY and CDR2 FYNNEI. J gave up 3 bases and V 6 bases, and 9 bases lay outside the gene matches. The CDR3 has 15 residues. CDR3 loop: CASSLTGKKTDTQYF. The CDR3 DNA reads TGTGCCAGCAGCCTGACAGGGAAAAAGACAGATACGCAGTATTTT.

The chain recombines TRBV24-1 with TRBJ2-3; 7 nucleotides agree with TRBD1. The CDR3 loop spans 15 amino acids. The J segment lost 8 bases and the V segment lost 1 base, leaving 8 bases of the junction unmatched. Germline CDR1 and CDR2: KGHDR and SFDVKD. The CDR3 sequence: CATSDFNRGQGTQYF. The CDR3 DNA is TGTGCCACCAGTGATTTTAATAGGGGGCAGGGTACGCAGTATTTT.

The V and J genes are TRBV9 and TRBJ1-3; no clear D gene. This CDR3 contains 16 residues. CDR1 and CDR2 (germline): SGDLS, YYNGEE. The V and J ends lost 4 bases and 0 bases respectively, with 14 bases between them. The CDR3 spells CASSSNPPSSGNTIYF. DNA for the CDR3: TGTGCCAGCAGCTCCAACCCCCCGAGCTCTGGAAACACCATATATTTT.

In nucleotides, the CDR3 is TGTGCCAGCAGCTTAGAGGCAGGGGTCCTGTTTTTT. This sequence encodes CASSLEAGVLFF. The genes are TRBV7-2 and TRBJ1-4; weak D call: TRBD1 (6 bases). Germline V gives CDR1 SGHTA, CDR2 FQGNSA. The CDR3 extends over 12 amino acids. V was clipped by 1 base and J by 14 bases, with 11 bases between them.

The chain employs TRBV11-3 and TRBJ2-3, with 8 nucleotides matching TRBD2. V dropped 5 bases and J dropped 0; count of bases not matched to a gene: 4. CDR3 length equals 15 residues. Germline CDR1 is SGHNT and CDR2 is YENEEA. The CDR3 region has the DNA TGTGCCAGCAGCCGGACTAGCAGAAGCACAGATACGCAGTATTTT. Translating gives CASSRTSRSTDTQYF.